This section outlines one T cell receptor beta chain sequence together with its context. The length of the CDR3 is 15 residues. Trimming cost V 4 bases and J 3 bases; bases outside gene matches: 6. The V gene's germline CDR1 is MGHRA and CDR2 YSYEKL. This sample stems from a study of T cell changes during pregnancy in multiple sclerosis. The repertoire was sequenced with immunoSEQ multiplex PCR; TCRdb's copy has only in-frame clones and lacks some. The table records 29,000 or so clones, about nine tenths of them present only once. This receptor was taken from a female donor with multiple sclerosis, enrolled in a pregnancy study. The sample in question was CD8+ T cells from peripheral blood mononuclear cells, obtained in the second trimester of pregnancy. The chain joins TRBV4-1 to TRBJ1-1; 9 positions agree with TRBD1. CDR3 sequence reads: CASSRSTGGDTEAFF. As DNA, the CDR3 is TGCGCCAGCAGCCGATCGACAGGGGGAGACACTGAAGCTTTCTTT.